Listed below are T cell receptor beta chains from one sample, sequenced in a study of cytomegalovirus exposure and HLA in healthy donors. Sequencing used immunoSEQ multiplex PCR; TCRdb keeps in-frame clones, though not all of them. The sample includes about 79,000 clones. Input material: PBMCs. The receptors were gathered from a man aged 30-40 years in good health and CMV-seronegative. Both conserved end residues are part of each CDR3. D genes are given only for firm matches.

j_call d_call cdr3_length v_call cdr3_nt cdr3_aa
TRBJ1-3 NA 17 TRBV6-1 TGTGCCAGCAGTGGTTTAACCGGGAAAATCCCCGGAAACACCATATATTTT CASSGLTGKIPGNTIYF
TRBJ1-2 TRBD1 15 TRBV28 TGTGCCAGCAGTTCCTCCGGGACAGGGGACTATGGCTACACCTTC CASSSSGTGDYGYTF
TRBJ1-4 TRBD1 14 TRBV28 TGTGCCAGCAGCCCCGGACAGGGTCTTGAAAAACTGTTTTTT CASSPGQGLEKLFF
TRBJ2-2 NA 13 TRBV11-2 TGTGCCAGCAGCAGGGGGTTATACCGGGAGCTGTTTTTT CASSRGLYRELFF
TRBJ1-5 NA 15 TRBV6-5 TGTGCCAGCAGCGCTCGACAGAGCAACAATCAGCCCCAGCATTTT CASSARQSNNQPQHF
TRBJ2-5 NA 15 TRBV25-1 TGTGCCAGCAGTGATACCCTAGAGGGTGGAGAGACCCAGTACTTC CASSDTLEGGETQYF
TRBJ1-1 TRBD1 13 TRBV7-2 TGTGCCAGCAGCCCCTACAGGGGCACTGAAGCTTTCTTT CASSPYRGTEAFF
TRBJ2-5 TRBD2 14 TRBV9 TGTGCCAGCAGCACCCCCGGGAGGTCGCTGACCCAGTACTTC CASSTPGRSLTQYF
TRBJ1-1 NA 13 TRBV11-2 TGTGCCAGCCTCGGGGGGGACGGCACTGAAGCTTTCTTT CASLGGDGTEAFF
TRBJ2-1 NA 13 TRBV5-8 TGTGCCAGCAGCTTGGGGTGGGGCCGTGGACAGTTCTTC CASSLGWGRGQFF
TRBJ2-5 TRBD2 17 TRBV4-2 TGTGCCAGCAGCCTCCAGCTTGGGCTAGCGGGAGGGGAGACCCAGTACTTC CASSLQLGLAGGETQYF
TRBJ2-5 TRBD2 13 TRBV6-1 TGTGCCAGTGAGCGGGGGGTCCAAGAGACCCAGTACTTC CASERGVQETQYF
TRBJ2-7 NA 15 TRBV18 TGTGCCAGCTCACCGGTTTGGGGGCTAACCTACGAGCAGTACTTC CASSPVWGLTYEQYF
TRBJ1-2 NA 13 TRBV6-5 TGTGCCAGCGCCCTCGGAGCACGCTATGGCTACACCTTC CASALGARYGYTF
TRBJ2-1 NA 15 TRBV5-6 TGTGCCAGCAGCTTGATCTCGGGGTACGACAATGAGCAGTTCTTC CASSLISGYDNEQFF
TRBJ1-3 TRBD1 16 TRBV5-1 TGCGCCAGCAGCTTGCCGGAACAGGGGACAGGAAACACCATATATTTT CASSLPEQGTGNTIYF
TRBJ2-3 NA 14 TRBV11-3 TGTGCCAGCAGCTCAAGGGGGGGCCCAGATACGCAGTATTTT CASSSRGGPDTQYF
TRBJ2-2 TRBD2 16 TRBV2 TGTGCCAGCATCGGGACTAGCGGGGGCTACACCGGGGAGCTGTTTTTT CASIGTSGGYTGELFF
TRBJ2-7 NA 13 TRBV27 TGTGCCAGCAGTTTTGAGGGGGCCTACGAGCAGTACTTC CASSFEGAYEQYF
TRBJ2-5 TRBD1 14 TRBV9 TGTGCCAGCAGCGTCGATGGACAGGGGGAGACCCAGTACTTC CASSVDGQGETQYF
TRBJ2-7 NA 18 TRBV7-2 TGTGCCAGCAGCCGTTACTACGTGACAGCCTACTCGTCCTACGAGCAGTACTTC CASSRYYVTAYSSYEQYF
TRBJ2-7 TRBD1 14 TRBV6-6 TGTGCCAGCAGTTACTCGGGACAGGGCTACGAGCAGTACTTC CASSYSGQGYEQYF